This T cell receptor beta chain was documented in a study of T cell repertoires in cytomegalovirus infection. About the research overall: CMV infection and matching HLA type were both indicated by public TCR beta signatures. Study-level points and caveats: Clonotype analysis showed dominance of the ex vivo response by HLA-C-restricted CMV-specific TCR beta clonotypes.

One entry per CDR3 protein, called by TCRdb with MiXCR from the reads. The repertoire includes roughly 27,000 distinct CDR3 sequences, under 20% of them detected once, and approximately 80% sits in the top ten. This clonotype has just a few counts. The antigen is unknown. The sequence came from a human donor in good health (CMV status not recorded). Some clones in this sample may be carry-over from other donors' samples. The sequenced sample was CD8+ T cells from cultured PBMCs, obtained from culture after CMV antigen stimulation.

The CDR3 region is CASSQGQVTNANYGYTF. Written as DNA, the CDR3 is TGTGCCAGCAGCCAAGGACAGGTTACTAACGCAAACTATGGCTACACCTTC. The gene calls are TRBV7-2 and TRBJ1-2; 7 bases are shared with TRBD1. The length of the CDR3 is 17 residues. V dropped 5 bases and J dropped 2; count of bases not matched to a gene: 14. CDR1 and CDR2 (germline): SGHTA, FQGNSA.